One T cell receptor beta chain is described in this entry. This clone was counted between two and nine times. What antigen it recognizes has not been identified. It has no much larger one-base neighbor in the sample; base qualities were not kept. The record originates from a study of blood T cell repertoires in COVID-19 (dated by TCRdb to between 2020 and 2021). In the study overall: Collaborator samples came from the United States, Italy and Spain and covered acute and convalescent phases of COVID-19. The repertoires were made available in a free public database intended to serve as a resource for research on the immune response to SARS-CoV-2. The prospective study material was composed of cDNA or gDNA derived from T cells, B-cell-depleted T cells, or PBMCs. Samples came from the ongoing ImmuneRACE study (first 160 participants) plus 1,254 subjects from 6 global collaborators. The sample metadata nearly always contained a de-identified subject ID, COVID-19 status, age in years and sex. Where available, HLA class I and class II types were taken from metadata supplied by the sample provider and were not determined by assay-based typing. Deeply sampled blood TCRbeta repertoires from subjects exposed to, actively infected with, or recovered from COVID-19 were included in the dataset. General conclusions and limits of the study: How much clinical and demographic metadata was included differed by source and by participant, and the metadata was provided uncurated.

TCRbeta CDR3 regions were amplified from genomic DNA using the immunoSEQ Assay, a bias-controlled multiplex PCR. The paper's data handling went like this. The number of nucleated cells in each sample was estimated by amplification of reference gene primers within the assay. To quantify the absolute abundance of each unique TCRbeta CDR3 rearrangement, sequence reads were collapsed and filtered. For each sample, productive Simpson clonality was calculated by taking the square root of Simpson's diversity index across productive rearrangements. This is the immuneACCESS table as TCRdb keeps it, with only in-frame sequences that have V and J called. A part of the clones is gone; compared with another copy, unresolved V genes explain less than half, and the rest is unexplained. V, J and clone size are taken as reported in that table, and D and trimming were inferred from the DNA itself. This sample has around 260,000 clones in its table, and 80% to 90% of those were observed once. The leading ten clones occupy approximately 9% of the sample.

Another Seattle source contributed samples from volunteer blood donors who had recovered from COVID-19. Whole blood was collected in K2EDTA tubes by collaborating institutions according to the institutions' own protocols. For TCRbeta analysis, collaborator samples were shipped as frozen whole blood, as isolated PBMCs, or as DNA extracted from either sample type. From its cysteine to its phenylalanine, the CDR3 spans 16 amino acids. Only CDR3 DNA remains: 48 bases, in frame from the first base. A distance of 12 bases separates the germline ends of V and J, which lose 4 bases and 0 bases respectively. CDR1 MDHEN and CDR2 SYDVKM are derived from the germline V gene.

The chain employs TRBV28 and TRBJ1-4, with an unclear D gene assignment. Material for sequencing was peripheral blood. The receptor comes from a woman in her forties or fifties who had recovered from COVID-19. The nucleotides read TGTGCCAGCAGTTCCCTTGGGCCGACAACTAATGAAAAACTGTTTTTT. Its product reads: CASSSLGPTTNEKLFF.